This TCR beta chain was sequenced in a study of persistence of HIV-infected CD4 T cells. Regarding the study as a whole: Within sorted populations, more oligoclonal TCRs accompanied more oligoclonal proviruses.

The libraries were made with immunoSEQ version 4 in survey mode. Each sample used up to 1 ug genomic DNA diluted to roughly 10 ng/uL. Data came from immunoSEQ multiplex PCR; TCRdb stores just in-frame clones and leaves some out. The data hold about 40,000 clones, with 75% to 85% observed a single time. In this sample, this clone turned up once. Its antigen is not known. Cells were stimulated with overlapping HIV-1 Gag 15-mer peptides. CD40L-negative CD69-negative CD45RO-high memory CD4+ T cells were sorted as populations depleted of antigen-responding cells. Donors had CD4+ T cell counts above 400 cells/uL and were CMV-seropositive. For about 17 hours, CD8-depleted PBMCs received anti-CD28/CD49d costimulation, a CD40-blocking antibody and enfuvirtide. Sequences were derived from CD4+ T cells sorted from PBMCs after roughly 18-hour stimulation, sampled from a patient who received antiretroviral therapy. The sequence was obtained from an adult man with HIV who was CMV-seropositive.

The CDR3 DNA follows: TGTGCCAGCAGCCGGGGACAGGGGGCCGGGGGCCTCCACTTT. Translation gives CASSRGQGAGGLHF. The chain links TRBV3-1 (or the pseudogene TRBV3-2) to TRBJ1-6, with TRBD1 matching 12 bases. There are 14 residues in the CDR3. The germline V gene has CDR1 LGHDT and CDR2 YNNKEL (reference sequence). The V and J ends lost 4 bases and 15 bases, in that order; junction bases with no gene match: 7.